The rows below give T cell receptor beta chains drawn from one sample of a study of blood T cell repertoires in COVID-19. Clones were sequenced by immunoSEQ multiplex PCR, and TCRdb holds only the in-frame ones, with some missing. The data contain under 20,000 clones, 85% to 95% of them singletons. Sequencing was performed on peripheral blood. The receptors stem from a human donor in a cohort sampled during active COVID-19. Each CDR3 is given with its conserved first and last residue. A D gene is named only where the DNA matches it firmly. A clone size is listed for some rows: how often the clone was seen (once, few, many), or a class if it is expanded.

j_call clone_size d_call v_call cdr3_nt cdr3_aa
TRBJ2-1 - - TRBV11-2 TGTGCCAGCAGCCTTAACAATGAGCAGTTCTTC CASSLNNEQFF
TRBJ2-7 - TRBD1 TRBV11-2 TGTGCCAGCAGCTTTTTCCCCCGGACAGGGAAATCCTACGAGCAGTACTTC CASSFFPRTGKSYEQYF
TRBJ1-2 - TRBD1 TRBV28 TGTGCCAGCAGCTATAATCCGGGACAGGGGGCCTATGGCTACACCTTC CASSYNPGQGAYGYTF
TRBJ2-7 - - TRBV7-8 TGTGCCAGCAGCCCCCCCGGCGGGCAGGTAGTCTACGAGCAGTACTTC CASSPPGGQVVYEQYF
TRBJ2-3 - - TRBV4-1 TGCGCCAGCAGCCAAATAGTCGCCACAGATACGCAGTATTTT CASSQIVATDTQYF
TRBJ1-2 - - TRBV6-5 TGTGCCAGCAGTTACTCGACGGCAGGGTATGGCTACACCTTC CASSYSTAGYGYTF
TRBJ2-2 once - TRBV19 TGTGCCAGTAGTATTCGTTTGATGGCAGGGGCTACCGGGGAGCTGTTTTTT CASSIRLMAGATGELFF
TRBJ2-1 - TRBD2 TRBV18 TGTGCCAGCTCACCACCGACGACTAGCGGGACGTACAATGAGCAGTTCTTC CASSPPTTSGTYNEQFF
TRBJ1-2 - - TRBV30 TGTGCCTGGAGTGACCAAACCAGGGGCTACACCTTC CAWSDQTRGYTF
TRBJ1-1 - - TRBV5-4 TGTGCCAGCAACGGACTAAACACTGAAGCTTTCTTT CASNGLNTEAFF
TRBJ1-1 - TRBD1 TRBV11-2 TGTGCCAGCAGCTTAGATTGGGACAGGTCCACTGAAGCTTTCTTT CASSLDWDRSTEAFF
TRBJ1-6 - - TRBV27 TGTGCCAGCAGTCGATCAGGGGAATCACCCCTCCACTTT CASSRSGESPLHF
TRBJ2-5 - - TRBV20-1 TGCAGTGCTAGGGAGGATAAGACCCAGTACTTC CSAREDKTQYF
TRBJ1-2 - TRBD1 TRBV7-9 TGTGCCAGCAGCTTAGGCAGGGGACAGGGCGGTGGCTACACCTTC CASSLGRGQGGGYTF
TRBJ2-5 - TRBD1 TRBV28 TGTGCCAGCAGTTTAAGTTTGACAGGGATGGGAGAGACCCAGTACTTC CASSLSLTGMGETQYF
TRBJ2-1 - TRBD2 TRBV27 TGTGCCAGCAGTTTATGGGAGGGACTAGGGGTGTCTGAGCAGTTCTTC CASSLWEGLGVSEQFF
TRBJ2-5 - TRBD1 TRBV7-9 TGTGCCAGCAGCTTAATGGGACAGGGTTTAGAGACCCAGTACTTC CASSLMGQGLETQYF
TRBJ1-1 - - TRBV29-1 TGCAGCGTCCGTGGGGGCCCCACTGAAGCTTTCTTT CSVRGGPTEAFF
TRBJ1-2 - - TRBV3-1/TRBV3-2 TGTGCCAGCAGCCAAGGATGGGGCCAACTATATGGCTACACCTTC CASSQGWGQLYGYTF
TRBJ2-1 - TRBD1 TRBV6-2/TRBV6-3 TGTGCCAGCAGTTACCGGGGACAGTCCTACAATGAGCAGTTCTTC CASSYRGQSYNEQFF
TRBJ1-2 - - TRBV19 TGTGCCAGTAGTTGGGGGGATTTCACTAACTATGGCTACACCTTC CASSWGDFTNYGYTF
TRBJ1-1 once TRBD1 TRBV11-2 TGTGCCAGCAGCCCAAACCGGGACAGGGTGACTGAAGCTTTCTTT CASSPNRDRVTEAFF
TRBJ2-1 - TRBD2 TRBV30 TGTGCCTGGAGTGCCTGGGGGGGGGACAATGAGCAGTTCTTC CAWSAWGGDNEQFF
TRBJ2-7 - TRBD2 TRBV10-3 TGTGCCATCAGTGAGCGGGGGGGGCGGCCCGCCTACGAGCAGTACTTC CAISERGGRPAYEQYF
TRBJ2-2 once TRBD1 TRBV27 TGTGCCAGCAGTTTCGTAACAGGGGGGAACACCGGGGAGCTGTTTTTT CASSFVTGGNTGELFF
TRBJ2-3 once TRBD1 TRBV18 TGTGCCAGCTCACCACAGGGGGCAAGGGATACGCAGTATTTT CASSPQGARDTQYF
TRBJ2-3 - TRBD2 TRBV2 TGTGCCAGTCGGGAGGGCCAGGGCACAGATACGCAGTATTTT CASREGQGTDTQYF
TRBJ2-3 - - TRBV9 TGTGCCAGCAGCGAACAGGGCGAAAGTAGCACAGATACGCAGTATTTT CASSEQGESSTDTQYF
TRBJ2-1 - TRBD1 TRBV7-8 TGTGCCAGCAGCTTGGTGGGACAGGGGGCAGAGCAGTTCTTC CASSLVGQGAEQFF
TRBJ2-2 - - TRBV21-1 TGTGCCAGCAGCAAAGTGTTTAGGCAGGGGAACACCGGGGAGCTGTTTTTT CASSKVFRQGNTGELFF
TRBJ2-5 - TRBD2 TRBV4-2 TGTGCCAGCAGCCAAGATAGGCGGGGGCAAGAGACCCAGTACTTC CASSQDRRGQETQYF
TRBJ1-2 - TRBD1 TRBV28 TGTGCCAGCAGTCTACCTATTTCCGGGACAGGGTATGGCTACACCTTC CASSLPISGTGYGYTF
TRBJ1-5 - TRBD1 TRBV4-3 TGCGCCAGCAGCCTAGACAGGGCGCAGTATCAGCCCCAGCATTTT CASSLDRAQYQPQHF
TRBJ2-5 once TRBD2 TRBV6-6 TGTGCCAGCTATAGCGGGGCGTACCAAGAGACCCAGTACTTC CASYSGAYQETQYF
TRBJ2-7 - - TRBV3-1/TRBV3-2 TGTGCCAGCAGCCACGTGCGGACGGAGGCCTACGAGCAGTACTTC CASSHVRTEAYEQYF
TRBJ2-7 once TRBD2 TRBV6-5 TGTGCCAGCAGTCGGGTAGCGGGCTTCTACGAGCAGTACTTC CASSRVAGFYEQYF
TRBJ1-1 - TRBD1 TRBV4-2 TGTGCCAGCAGCCGGACAGGGGCCGGCACTGAAGCTTTCTTT CASSRTGAGTEAFF
TRBJ2-3 - TRBD2 TRBV5-1 TGCGCCAGCAGCTTGGGCTTACTAGCGGGGAGCACAGATACGCAGTATTTT CASSLGLLAGSTDTQYF
TRBJ1-4 - TRBD1 TRBV25-1 TGTGCCAGCAGTGTCTCCAGGGGGCGCGGTGAAAAACTGTTTTTT CASSVSRGRGEKLFF
TRBJ1-1 - - TRBV6-5 TGTGCCAGCAGTTACTATGGGGGGGAAGCTTTCTTT CASSYYGGEAFF
TRBJ2-7 - - TRBV28 TGTGCCAGCAGTTCCACTCTAGCACTCACCTACGAGCAGTACTTC CASSSTLALTYEQYF
TRBJ1-2 - - TRBV19 TGTGCCAGTAGTATAGATATCGGGGAGAACTATGGCTACACCTTC CASSIDIGENYGYTF
TRBJ1-1 - TRBD1 TRBV5-4 TGTGCCAGCAGGGCGGACAGGGCGGGCACTGAAGCTTTCTTT CASRADRAGTEAFF
TRBJ1-4 - TRBD1 TRBV7-2 TGTGCCAGCAGCTTACGTATTGGGGACAGCGATGAAAAACTGTTTTTT CASSLRIGDSDEKLFF
TRBJ1-1 once - TRBV28 TGTGCCAGCAGTCTTCGGGTAGGGAACACTGAAGCTTTCTTT CASSLRVGNTEAFF
TRBJ2-7 once - TRBV21-1 TGTGCCAGCAGCAAAGGCCAGGATAGGCCGACCTACGAGCAGTACTTC CASSKGQDRPTYEQYF
TRBJ2-1 - - TRBV7-9 TGTGCCAGCAGCTTAGCGCAACTTAAACACAATGAGCAGTTCTTC CASSLAQLKHNEQFF
TRBJ2-1 - TRBD2 TRBV25-1 TGTGCCAGCAGTGTACTAGCGGGAGTATTCTATGAGCAGTTCTTC CASSVLAGVFYEQFF
TRBJ2-2 - - TRBV7-9 TGTGCCAGCAGCGCACTGGTATGGGAGCTGTTTTTT CASSALVWELFF
TRBJ2-1 - - TRBV27 TGTGCCAGCAGTTCCAGCGGTGCGTACAATGAGCAGTTCTTC CASSSSGAYNEQFF
TRBJ2-7 - TRBD2 TRBV30 TGTGCCTGGAATCCAGCGGGAGTCTACGAGCAGTACTTC CAWNPAGVYEQYF